This TCR beta chain was profiled in a study of blood T cells in healthy people across ages (dated by TCRdb to between 2014 and 2017). Describing the broader study: In model experiments, roughly one uniquely barcoded TCR beta cDNA molecule per two T cells was captured by template switching. The study measured age-related changes in TCR beta repertoire diversity using deep sequencing normalized with unique cDNA molecular identifiers. Four age groups were formed from the donors: young (average approximately 16 years), middle-aged (approximately 42), aged (approximately 60) and long-lived (less than 85). To avoid experimental bias, donors of different ages were randomly spread across the sequencing lanes. The study analyzed two additional independent replicas of 1 million unique cDNA reads from the same blood draw for two donors, one aged 18 to 30 and one aged 80 or older.

Of note for this clonotype: Its antigen is still unknown. Nothing much larger sits one base from this clone, and base qualities are not available.

Library creation used 5' RACE. Sequencing took place on an Illumina HiSeq 2500. A second PCR of about 7 to 12 cycles was performed with a sample-barcoded 5' primer and a J-beta primer mix. A unique molecular identifier was introduced onto each TCR beta cDNA molecule by a template-switch 5' adaptor carrying 12 random nucleotides. Each sample yielded at least 2.5 million CDR3-containing paired-end reads. The Mint cDNA synthesis kit, primed by a TRBC-specific oligonucleotide, was used to synthesize first-strand cDNA from all RNA. After uracil-DNA glycosylase treatment, a first 18-cycle PCR used universal primers M1SS and BC2_uni_R on all cDNA. Per the original workflow: For normalization, 1 million high-quality reads, each with a distinct molecular identifier, were randomly selected from each sample. Reads with shared molecular identifiers were discarded instead of being binned into consensus sequences. CDR3 identification, clonotype clustering and error correction used MiTCR with a Q25 quality threshold and the strictest error-elimination algorithm. A nonparametric unseen species model with Euler transformation was used to estimate a lower bound on total TCR beta diversity. The public reads were run again by TCRdb, first through fastp at Q25 and then through MiXCR, and only productive beta chains were kept. When rows share a CDR3 protein, they turn into one entry using the most common DNA and genes. The V and J calls, along with clone size, are taken from TCRdb and not from the paper's own processing. This sample lists about 1.4 million distinct CDR3 sequences; roughly 59% were detected once. 5% to 7% of the sample comes from the top ten.

Overall results and qualifications from the work: The percentage of naive T cells measured by flow cytometry correlated strongly with observed TCR beta diversity. Compared with the aged group, the long-lived group had more naive CD4+ T cells, fewer expanded clones and increased TCR diversity, a pattern suggesting age selection. Estimates of total diversity based on one million sequenced T cells were regarded as lower bounds and as underestimates. Bulk unsorted PBMC profiling prevented conclusive comparison of naive and antigen-experienced compartments. Donor CMV infection status was unknown, potentially confounding age-related changes in expanded clonotypes. Observed TCR beta diversity per million T cells fell roughly linearly with age, and a significant reduction was already apparent by age roughly 40.

Including the terminal cysteine and phenylalanine, the CDR3 comprises 15 residues. The DNA shown is the 45-base CDR3, in frame from base 1. Between the V and J ends, shortened by 5 bases and 3 bases respectively, the junction contains 14 bases. CDR1 is given as MNHEY and CDR2 as SMNVEV, both from the germline V gene (reference sequence). Systemically healthy Caucasian individuals from Russia, over 30 in total and aged about 6 to 90 years, were included as donors. Roughly 9.5 milliliters of peripheral blood were drawn from each donor into EDTA-treated Vacutainer tubes. Ficoll-Paque density-gradient centrifugation was used to isolate PBMCs, with at least 6 million per sample. Trizol reagent was used to extract total RNA from PBMCs, with at least 5 micrograms per sample. For every donor, an aliquot of PBMCs went through flow cytometry to measure the percentages of naive CD45RAhigh/CD27high T cells.

The sequence was collected from a man younger than 35 in good health. This sequence uses TRBV27 and TRBJ1-5, and the D gene may be TRBD1, 5 bases matching. The material sequenced was blood. The CDR3 sequence is CASSSRDGTNQPQHF. The sequence in DNA is TGTGCCAGCAGTAGCCGGGACGGAACCAATCAGCCCCAGCATTTT.